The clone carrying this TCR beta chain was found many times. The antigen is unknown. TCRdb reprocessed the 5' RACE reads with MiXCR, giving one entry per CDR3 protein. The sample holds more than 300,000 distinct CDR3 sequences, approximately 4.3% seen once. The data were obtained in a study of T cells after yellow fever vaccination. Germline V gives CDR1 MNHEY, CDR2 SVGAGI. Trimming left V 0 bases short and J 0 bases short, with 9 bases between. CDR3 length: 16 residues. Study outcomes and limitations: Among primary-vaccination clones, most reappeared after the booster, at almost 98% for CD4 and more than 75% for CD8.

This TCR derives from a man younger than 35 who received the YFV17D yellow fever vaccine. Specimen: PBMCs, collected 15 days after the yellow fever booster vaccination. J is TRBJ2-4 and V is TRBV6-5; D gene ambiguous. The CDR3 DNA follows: TGTGCCAGCAGTTACTCAAACTCCGGAGCCAAAAACATTCAGTACTTC. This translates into CASSYSNSGAKNIQYF.